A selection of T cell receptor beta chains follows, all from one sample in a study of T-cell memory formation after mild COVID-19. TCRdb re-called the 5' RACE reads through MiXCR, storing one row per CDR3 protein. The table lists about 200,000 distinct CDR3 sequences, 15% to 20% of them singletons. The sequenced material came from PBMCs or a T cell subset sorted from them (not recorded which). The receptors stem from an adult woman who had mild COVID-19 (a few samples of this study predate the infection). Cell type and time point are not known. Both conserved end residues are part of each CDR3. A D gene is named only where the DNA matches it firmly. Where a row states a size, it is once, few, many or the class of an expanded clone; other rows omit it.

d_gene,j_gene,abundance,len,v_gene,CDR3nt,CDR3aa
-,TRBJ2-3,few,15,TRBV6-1,TGTGCCAGCAGCGACAGGAGCTCTAGCACAGATACGCAGTATTTT,CASSDRSSSTDTQYF
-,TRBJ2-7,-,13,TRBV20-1,TGCACCCCCTTGGACAGTTACTCCTACGAGCAGTACTTC,CTPLDSYSYEQYF
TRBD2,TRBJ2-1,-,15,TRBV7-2,TGTGCCAGCAGCTTCGGACTAGTTGTCGACAATGAGCAGTTCTTC,CASSFGLVVDNEQFF
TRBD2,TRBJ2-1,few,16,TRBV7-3,TGTGCCAGCAGCTTAACTGACCGGGGGGGCCGGTATGAGCAGTTCTTC,CASSLTDRGGRYEQFF
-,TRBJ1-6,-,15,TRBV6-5,TGTGCCAGGGGCAGGGGATTCTCCTATAATTCACCCCTCCACTTT,CARGRGFSYNSPLHF
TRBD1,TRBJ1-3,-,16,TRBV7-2,TGTGCCAGCAGCCCACCGGGAGGGGGCGGTGGAAACACCATATATTTT,CASSPPGGGGGNTIYF
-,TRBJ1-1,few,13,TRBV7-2,TGTGCCAGCACCCCTCCCCCCCATCCAGAAGCTTTCTTT,CASTPPPHPEAFF
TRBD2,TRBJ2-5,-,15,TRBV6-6,TGTGCCAGCACCAGACTAGCGGGAGTTAAGGAGACCCAGTACTTC,CASTRLAGVKETQYF
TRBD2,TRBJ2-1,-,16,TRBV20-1,TGCAGTGCCCGGACCGGCGGGGGGACCTCCTACAATGAGCAGTTCTTC,CSARTGGGTSYNEQFF
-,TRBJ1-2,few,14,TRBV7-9,TGTGCCAGCAGCCTACTTCAGGCTTGGGGCGGCTACACCTTC,CASSLLQAWGGYTF
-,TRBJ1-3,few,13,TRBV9,TGTGCCAGCGGACGGGATTCTGGAAACACCATATATTTT,CASGRDSGNTIYF
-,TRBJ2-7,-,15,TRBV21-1,TGTGCCAGCAGCAAAATAGGAGGAACAGCTTACGAGCAGTACTTC,CASSKIGGTAYEQYF
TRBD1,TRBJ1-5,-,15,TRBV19,TGTGCCAGTAGTAAGAGGACAGGGAGGAATCAGCCCCAGCATTTT,CASSKRTGRNQPQHF
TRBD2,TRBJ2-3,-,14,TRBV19,TGTGCCAGTCGGACTAGCGGGAGAACAGATACGCAGTATTTT,CASRTSGRTDTQYF
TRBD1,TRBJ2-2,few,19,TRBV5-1,TGCGCCAGCAGCTTTGGGAGTGCGGTACAGGGGATGAACACCGGGGAGCTGTTTTTT,CASSFGSAVQGMNTGELFF
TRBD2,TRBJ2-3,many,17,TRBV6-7,TGTGCCAGCAAAGACGATAAAGCGGGAGGTCGCACAGATACGCAGTATTTT,CASKDDKAGGRTDTQYF
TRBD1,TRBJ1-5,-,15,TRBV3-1,TGTGCCAGCAGCCAGGGGACAGGGGATAATCAGCCCCAGCATTTT,CASSQGTGDNQPQHF
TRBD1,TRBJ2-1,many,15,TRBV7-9,TGTGCCAGCAGCCCCGGGACAGTAACCTTTAGGGAGCAGTTCTTC,CASSPGTVTFREQFF
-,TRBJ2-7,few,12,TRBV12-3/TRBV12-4,TGTGCCAGCAGTTTCTACCGGGGCGAGCAGTACTTC,CASSFYRGEQYF
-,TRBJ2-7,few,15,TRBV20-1,TGCAGTGCTAGAGTTGTGGCTTTGGGCTCCTACGAGCAGTACTTC,CSARVVALGSYEQYF
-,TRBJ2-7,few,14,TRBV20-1,TGCAGTGCTAGGCCCGGGGTGGTACCCTACGAGCAGTACTTC,CSARPGVVPYEQYF
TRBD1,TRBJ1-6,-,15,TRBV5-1,TGCGCCAGCAGCTTGGCGGGACAGGAAAATTCACCCCTCCACTTT,CASSLAGQENSPLHF
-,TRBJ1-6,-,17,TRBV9,TGTGCCAGCAGCGTAGAGGGCAGTACCTCCTATAATTCACCCCTCCACTTT,CASSVEGSTSYNSPLHF
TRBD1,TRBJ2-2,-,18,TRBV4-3,TGCGCCAGCAGCCAAGATCTATCGGGACAGGGGCCAACCGGGGAGCTGTTTTTT,CASSQDLSGQGPTGELFF
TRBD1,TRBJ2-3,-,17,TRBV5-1,TGCGCCAGCAGCAAGGGCCTTCCGGGACAGGGCACAGATACGCAGTATTTT,CASSKGLPGQGTDTQYF
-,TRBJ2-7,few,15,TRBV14,TGTGCCAGCAGCCAAGAAGCGCTGGGTCCCTACGAGCAGTACTTC,CASSQEALGPYEQYF
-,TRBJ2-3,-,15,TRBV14,TGTGCCAGCAGCCAAGATATCACGAGCACAGATACGCAGTATTTT,CASSQDITSTDTQYF
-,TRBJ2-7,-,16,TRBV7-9,TGTGCCAGCAGCTTTTTTTTATCGGACAGAGGGTACGAGCAGTACTTC,CASSFFLSDRGYEQYF
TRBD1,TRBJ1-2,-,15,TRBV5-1,TGCGCCAGCAGCTTGATCCCCGGGCAGGGGGAAGGCTACACCTTC,CASSLIPGQGEGYTF
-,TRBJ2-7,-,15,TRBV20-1,TGCAGTGCTAGTCTGGGACTCAAGCCCTCCTACGAGCAGTACTTC,CSASLGLKPSYEQYF
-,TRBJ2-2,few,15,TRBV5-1,TGCGCCAGCAGCTCATACCAGGTCGGAACCGGGGAGCTGTTTTTT,CASSSYQVGTGELFF
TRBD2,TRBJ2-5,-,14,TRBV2,TGTGCCAGCAGGCCACTAGCGAGTCAAGAGACCCAGTACTTC,CASRPLASQETQYF
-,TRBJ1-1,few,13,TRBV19,TGTGCCAGTAGTAGCTGGAATACAGGGGAAGCTTTCTTT,CASSSWNTGEAFF
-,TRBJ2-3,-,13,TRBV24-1,TGTGCCACGTCCGGACCTTTCACAGATACGCAGTATTTT,CATSGPFTDTQYF
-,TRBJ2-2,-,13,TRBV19,TGTGCCAGTAGTGAGGGACGGACCGGGGAGCTGTTTTTT,CASSEGRTGELFF
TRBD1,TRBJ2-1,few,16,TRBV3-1,TGTGCCAGCAGCCGGTACGGGACAGGGGGAGGTGATGAGCAGTTCTTC,CASSRYGTGGGDEQFF
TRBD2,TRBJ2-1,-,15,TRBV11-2,TGTGCCAGCGGAATAGCGGGAGGGCCGGGAAATGAGCAGTTCTTC,CASGIAGGPGNEQFF
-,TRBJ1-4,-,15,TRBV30,TGTGCCTGGAGCGCGAGAGGGTCCCTAAGTGAAAAACTGTTTTTT,CAWSARGSLSEKLFF
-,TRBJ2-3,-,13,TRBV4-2,TGTGCCAGCAGCCGGAGCTCCCGGGATACGCAGTATTTT,CASSRSSRDTQYF